These 2 T cell receptor beta chains were sequenced from one sample in a study of radiotherapy plus CTLA-4 blockade in lung cancer. Some clones are missing from TCRdb's copy, which holds only in-frame ones; the method was immunoSEQ multiplex PCR. The table lists roughly 88,000 clones, roughly 80% of them singletons. Specimen: peripheral blood, collected from a patient treated with radiotherapy plus ipilimumab. Source of these receptors: a human donor with non-small cell lung cancer who had stable disease on radiotherapy plus ipilimumab.

The chain uses TRBV19 and TRBJ1-6; TRBD1 matches 8 bases. The CDR3 has 14 residues. Germline assignment: CDR1 LNHDA and CDR2 SQIVND (reference sequence). The junction had 2 bases not matched to a gene; V was cut back by 4 bases and J by 6 bases. CDR3 sequence: CASSTGTGNSPLHF. In DNA, the CDR3 is TGTGCCAGTAGTACGGGGACAGGTAATTCACCCCTCCACTTT.

The rearrangement links TRBV6-1 to TRBJ2-2; D is perhaps TRBD2 (6 bases). In germline, CDR1 is MNHNS, CDR2 SASEGT. The CDR3 runs 13 residues. V was trimmed by 0 bases and J by 7 bases, leaving 6 bases between them. CDR3 coding DNA: TGTGCCAGCAGTGAAGCGCGGGGCGGGGAGCTGTTTTTT. Its translation: CASSEARGGELFF.